Below are 10 T cell receptor beta chains sequenced from a single sample in a study of shared clonotypes between healthy human individuals. TCRdb keeps only in-frame clones here, not all; method: immunoSEQ multiplex PCR. The data show hundreds of thousands of clones, around 96% seen once. Terminally differentiated effector memory CD45RA+ cells were excluded by CCR7 positive selection of CD45RO-negative cells. Sequenced material: naive CD8+ T cells sorted from blood. The source is a woman aged 25 to 39 in good health.

The chain uses TRBV28 and TRBJ1-5, with D unclear. The CDR3 consists of 15 residues. V was shortened by 3 bases and J by 5 bases, with 14 bases between the two germline ends. Germline CDR1 reads MDHEN; CDR2 reads SYDVKM. CDR3 loop: CASSFRAVRDQPQHF. CDR3 nucleotide sequence: TGTGCCAGCAGTTTTAGGGCAGTGAGGGATCAGCCCCAGCATTTT.

The chain couples TRBV11-2 to TRBJ1-2; 9 nucleotides match TRBD1. The CDR3 totals 14 residues. The V gene's germline CDR1 is SGHAT and CDR2 FQNNGV. V dropped 7 bases and J dropped 5; count of bases not matched to a gene: 8. The CDR3 reads CASTTPGTGYGYTF. The DNA for the CDR3 is TGTGCCAGCACCACGCCTGGGACAGGGTATGGCTACACCTTC.

This chain uses TRBV16 with TRBJ1-1; no definite D call. Trimming took 0 bases from V and 3 from J, leaving 17 bases between them. CDR1 and CDR2 (germline): KGHSY, FQNENV. This CDR3 region has 17 residues. In DNA, the CDR3 is TGTGCCAGCAGCCAATCAGGGTTTGGTTTCGCGGACACTGAAGCTTTCTTT. This gives the protein CASSQSGFGFADTEAFF.

The V gene is TRBV27, the J gene TRBJ2-7; D is possibly TRBD2 (5 bases). Germline CDR1 reads MNHEY; CDR2 reads SMNVEV (reference sequence). The CDR3 sequence is 14 residues long. V lost 3 bases and J lost 1, with 10 bases in between. CDR3 in amino acids: CASSFGTRSYEQYF. For the CDR3, the DNA is TGTGCCAGCAGTTTTGGTACTAGGTCCTACGAGCAGTACTTC.

V is TRBV27 and J is TRBJ2-1; D gene unclear. Germline V gene data show CDR1 as MNHEY and CDR2 as SMNVEV (reference sequence). The CDR3 consists of 10 residues. V was trimmed by 8 bases and J by 5 bases, leaving 4 bases between them. The DNA of the CDR3 is TGTGCCAGCGGAAACAATGAGCAGTTCTTC. It translates to CASGNNEQFF.

The rearrangement uses TRBV7-9 and TRBJ2-1; no clear D gene. The CDR3 consists of 18 residues. V lost 4 bases, J lost 5 bases, and 24 bases lay in between. Looked up from germline, CDR1 is SEHNR and CDR2 is FQNEAQ (reference sequence). In DNA form, the CDR3 reads TGTGCCAGCAGCTCGTCCTTAGCAATTAATAGTGTCCACAATGAGCAGTTCTTC. Its protein is CASSSSLAINSVHNEQFF.

J is TRBJ1-1 and V is TRBV14; weak D call: TRBD1 (6 bases). Deletions cut 6 bases from V and 1 base from J, with 12 bases between. Looked up from germline, CDR1 is SGHDN and CDR2 is FVKESK. CDR3 length: 14 residues. CDR3 sequence (DNA): TGTGCCAGCAGACCAGACAGGAAGAACACTGAAGCTTTCTTT. Translated, it gives CASRPDRKNTEAFF.

This chain uses TRBV11-2 with TRBJ1-2; no firm D call. Trimming pared 4 bases from V and 2 bases from J, leaving 8 bases between. CDR3 length: 13 amino acids. Germline V gene sequence: CDR1 SGHAT, CDR2 FQNNGV. The CDR3 DNA sequence: TGTGCCAGCAGCTACGGGAGAAACTATGGCTACACCTTC. As protein: CASSYGRNYGYTF. Filled out from reference TRBV11-2 and TRBJ1-2, the complete variable domain reads EAGVAQSPRYKIIEKRQSVAFWCNPISGHATLYWYQQILGQGPKLLIQFQNNGVVDDSQLPKDRFSAERLKGVDSTLKIQPAKLEDSAVYLCASSYGRNYGYTFGSGTRLTVV.

The chain joins TRBV28 to TRBJ2-3; TRBD2 matches at 8 bases. CDR1 and CDR2 (germline): MDHEN, SYDVKM. The ends lost 4 bases at V and 3 bases at J; junction bases unmatched: 15. The CDR3 spans 18 residues. The CDR3 DNA reads as TGTGCCAGCAGTTCATCCGAGGATCTAGCGGGCGTGACAGATACGCAGTATTTT. This sequence encodes CASSSSEDLAGVTDTQYF.

V usage is TRBV6-1 and J usage is TRBJ1-1; no firm D call. The germline CDR1 and CDR2 sequences are MNHNS and SASEGT. The length of the CDR3 is 14 residues. V was shortened by 7 bases and J by 1 base, with 13 bases between the two germline ends. CDR3 residues: CASNDKGSNTEAFF. CDR3 coding DNA: TGTGCCAGCAATGATAAGGGTTCGAACACTGAAGCTTTCTTT.